The 9 T cell receptor beta chains listed next were all sequenced from one sample in a study of tumor-infiltrating lymphocytes in primary liver carcinoma. Starting material for RNA and DNA co-extraction consisted of roughly 20-34 mg of unsorted bulk tissue. A primer in the constant region served to generate TCR beta cDNA from 450 to 650 ng of total RNA. Libraries of TCR beta came from three nested multiplex PCR rounds with slightly modified ARM-PCR. Amplification in the first two PCR rounds was performed using TRBV1-TRBV30 forward primers and a C-beta reverse primer for around 9 cycles each. One entry per CDR3 protein results from TCRdb running MiXCR on the multiplex PCR reads. The sample has about 120,000 distinct CDR3 sequences, 55% to 75% seen once; the top ten hold 7% to 10%. Sequencing used liver tumor tissue from sampling region 1. Regarding subset: tumor region T1, superior pole. The receptors originated from a woman between 55 and 75 years old with primary liver carcinoma and hepatitis B virus infection.

Comment on this clonotype: Compared with germline, one end of the junction differs, possibly owing to a read error. This chain links TRBV2 with TRBJ1-5, with TRBD1 as a possible D gene (5 bases). The CDR3 consists of 17 residues. Germline V lookup: CDR1 SNHLY, CDR2 FYNNEI. CDR3 region: CASSVWKSVQGNQTQHF. Written as DNA, the CDR3 is TGTGCCAGCAGTGTATGGAAATCGGTGCAGGGAAATCAGACCCAGCATTTT.

Remarks on this clonotype: This could be a read error, since a much larger clone is one nucleotide away. This chain connects TRBV6-1 to TRBJ2-7; 9 nucleotides align to TRBD2. CDR3 length: 15 amino acids. The germline CDR1 and CDR2 sequences are MNHNS and SASEGT. V dropped 3 bases and J dropped 3; count of bases not matched to a gene: 6. The CDR3 here is CASSDGSSGNYEQYF. The CDR3 DNA follows: TGTGCCAGCAGTGACGGTTCTAGCGGGAACTACGAGCAGTACTTC.

On this clonotype: Sequence at one end of the junction differs from germline and may be a read error. The chain employs TRBV4-2 and TRBJ2-3; 7 positions match TRBD2. Germline V gives CDR1 LGHNA, CDR2 YNFKEQ. The CDR3 loop spans 16 amino acids. The DNA of the CDR3 is TGCGCCAGCAGCCAAGTGGAGGGAGGGCACACAGATACGCAGTATTTT. Protein sequence: CASSQVEGGHTDTQYF.

This clonotype turned up a few times. This chain links TRBV11-3 with TRBJ2-1; TRBD2 might be the D (5 bases). The CDR3 is made up of 11 amino acids. V gave up 6 bases and J gave up 10 bases, with 10 bases separating them. From germline, CDR1 is SGHNT and CDR2 YENEEA. The CDR3 coding sequence is TGTGCCAGCAGTCAAAGAGGGGAGCAGTTCTTC. Amino acids: CASSQRGEQFF.

On this clonotype itself: Just one base apart from a much larger clone, this may be a read error. The CDR3 coding sequence is TGTACCAGCAGCTTACTAGCGGAGACCCAGTACTTC. Amino acids: CTSSLLAETQYF. The V call is TRBV7-9, the J call TRBJ2-5; 7 bases match TRBD2. The CDR3 covers 12 residues. Germline assignment: CDR1 SEHNR and CDR2 FQNEAQ (reference sequence).

This clonotype was detected many times. The chain joins TRBV7-9 to TRBJ1-2; 8 bases are shared with TRBD1. This CDR3 has 15 amino acids. V shed 2 bases and J 6 bases; nucleotides not matched to a gene: 8. CDR1 is SEHNR and CDR2 is FQNEAQ in the germline V gene (reference sequence). The CDR3 coding sequence is TGTGCCAGCAGCTTATCCGCGACAGGGGAGGATGGCTACACCTTC. Encoded protein: CASSLSATGEDGYTF.

This clonotype has more than one count but fewer than ten. J is TRBJ2-4 and V is TRBV2; 10 positions agree with TRBD1. The CDR3 consists of 15 residues. Germline CDR1 reads SNHLY; CDR2 reads FYNNEI. The V and J ends lost 6 bases and 8 bases, in that order; junction bases with no gene match: 10. CDR3 in amino acids: CASRRPGQGWDIQYF. DNA of the CDR3: TGTGCCAGCAGGAGACCGGGACAGGGGTGGGACATTCAGTACTTC.

This rearrangement joins TRBV28 to TRBJ2-7; TRBD2 matches 8 bases. CDR1 and CDR2 (germline): MDHEN, SYDVKM. The CDR3 spans 16 residues. The ends lost 2 bases at V and 0 bases at J; junction bases unmatched: 6. This chain's CDR3 is CASSLEGRGGSYEQYF. For the CDR3, the DNA is TGTGCCAGCAGTTTAGAGGGTCGGGGGGGCTCCTACGAGCAGTACTTC.

The chain combines TRBV20-1 with TRBJ2-3; D gene ambiguous. V lost 3 bases and J 3 bases, leaving 7 bases between the germline ends. The CDR3 runs to 12 residues. CDR1 is DFQATT and CDR2 is SNEGSKA in the germline V gene (reference sequence). Here the CDR3 DNA reads TGCAGTGCTAGTGTGGGAACAGATACGCAGTATTTT. This gives the protein CSASVGTDTQYF.